This TCR beta chain was sequenced during a study of blood T cells in healthy people across ages. The authors ran a second PCR of roughly 6 to 11 cycles using a sample-barcoded 5' primer and a J-beta primer mix. TCRdb analysed the 5' RACE reads with MiXCR anew, one entry per CDR3 protein. This table has more than 800,000 distinct CDR3 sequences, less than 50% appearing once. The CDR3 contains 14 residues. Looked up from germline, CDR1 is MNHEY and CDR2 is SMNVEV (reference sequence). The V and J ends lost 1 base and 4 bases respectively, with 8 bases between them. This clonotype was counted only a few times.

The chain carries TRBV27 and TRBJ1-5; D not resolved. This receptor was obtained from a woman aged 60-75 years in good health. The specimen sequenced was blood. CDR3 in amino acids: CASSLFGDNQPQHF. CDR3 bases: TGTGCCAGCAGTTTATTCGGGGATAATCAGCCCCAGCATTTT.